Here is one T cell receptor beta chain with its context. The specificity of this receptor is unknown. The record has no base qualities; no much larger clone is one base away. V has 1 base trimmed and J has 2 bases trimmed; junction bases matching no gene number 2. CDR1 is given as SEHNR and CDR2 as FQNEAQ, both from the germline V gene (reference sequence). From the cysteine through the phenylalanine, the CDR3 covers 15 amino acids. The sequence is cut down to CDR3 DNA, 45 bases in frame from base 1. The data derive from a study of T cell changes during pregnancy in multiple sclerosis (dated by TCRdb to the late 2010s). With respect to the entire study: In women with multiple sclerosis, the researchers looked at how the T cell repertoire shifted as pregnancy progressed.

Preparation of the library involved the immunoSEQ multiplex PCR assay. Drawn from immuneACCESS, this table holds only the in-frame rearrangements with V and J called that TCRdb kept. Clones are partly lost; checked studies trace under half to an unresolved V gene and leave the rest unexplained. The sample table holds approximately 49,000 clones, of which around 92% were seen once. Clones ranked in the top ten supply 0.75% to 1% of the sample. This specimen consisted of peripheral blood, obtained after pregnancy. The rearranged segments are TRBV7-9 and TRBJ1-2, and 9 junctional nucleotides match TRBD1. The sequence was collected from a female donor with multiple sclerosis, enrolled in a pregnancy study. The nucleotides are TGTGCCAGCAGCTTAGGGGACAGGGAGAACTATGGCTACACCTTC. It encodes CASSLGDRENYGYTF.